This TCR beta chain was identified during a study of blood T cell repertoires in COVID-19. The data were produced by immunoSEQ multiplex PCR, yet TCRdb's version contains in-frame clones alone and is incomplete. The sample shows approximately 260,000 clones, about 88% of them seen only once. This TCR was sampled from a middle-aged woman who had recovered from COVID-19. Sequencing used peripheral blood.

CDR3 sequence: CASSFENEQFF. For the CDR3, the DNA is TGCGCCAGCAGCTTCGAGAATGAGCAGTTCTTC. The J gene is TRBJ2-1, the V gene TRBV5-1; D not resolved. Germline CDR1 reads SGHRS; CDR2 reads YFSETQ. This CDR3 spans 11 amino acids. Trimming removed 2 bases at V and 7 bases at J, with 4 bases between.